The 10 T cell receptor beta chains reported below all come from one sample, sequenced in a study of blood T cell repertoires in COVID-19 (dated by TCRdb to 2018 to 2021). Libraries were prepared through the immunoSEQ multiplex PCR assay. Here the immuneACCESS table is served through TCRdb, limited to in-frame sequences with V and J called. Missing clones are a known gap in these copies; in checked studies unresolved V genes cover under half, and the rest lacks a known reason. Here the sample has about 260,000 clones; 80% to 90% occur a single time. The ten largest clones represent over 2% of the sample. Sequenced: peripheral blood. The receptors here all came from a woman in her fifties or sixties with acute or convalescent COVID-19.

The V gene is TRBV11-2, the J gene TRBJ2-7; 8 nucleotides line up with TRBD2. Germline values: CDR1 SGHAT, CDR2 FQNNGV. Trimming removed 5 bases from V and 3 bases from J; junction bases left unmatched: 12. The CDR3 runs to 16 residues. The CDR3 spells CASSTTWGGRNYEQYF. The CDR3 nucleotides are TGTGCCAGCAGCACGACATGGGGCGGGAGGAACTACGAGCAGTACTTC.

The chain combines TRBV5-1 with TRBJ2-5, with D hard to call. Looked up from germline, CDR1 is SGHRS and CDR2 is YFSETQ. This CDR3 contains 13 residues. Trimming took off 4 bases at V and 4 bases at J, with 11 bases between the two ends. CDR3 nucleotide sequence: TGCGCCAGCAGCACCGGGTCGGCAGAGACCCAGTACTTC. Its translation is CASSTGSAETQYF.

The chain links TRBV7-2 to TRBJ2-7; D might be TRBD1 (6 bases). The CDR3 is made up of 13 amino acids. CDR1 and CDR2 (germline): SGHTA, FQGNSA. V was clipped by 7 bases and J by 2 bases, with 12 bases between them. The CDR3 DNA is TGTGCCAGCACCCCCCCAGGGGCCTACGAGCAGTACTTC. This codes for CASTPPGAYEQYF. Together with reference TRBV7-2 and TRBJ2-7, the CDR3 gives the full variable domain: GAGVSQSPSNKVTEKGKDVELRCDPISGHTALYWYRQSLGQGLEFLIYFQGNSAPDKSGLPSDRFSAERTGGSVSTLTIQRTQQEDSAVYLCASTPPGAYEQYFGPGTRLTVT.

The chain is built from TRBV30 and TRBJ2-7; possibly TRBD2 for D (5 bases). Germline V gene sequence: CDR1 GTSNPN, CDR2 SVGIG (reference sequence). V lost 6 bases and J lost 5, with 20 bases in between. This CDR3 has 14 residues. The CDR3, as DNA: TGTGCCTGCCCGAGATCCCTGGACTGGGACGAGCAGTACTTC. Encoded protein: CACPRSLDWDEQYF.

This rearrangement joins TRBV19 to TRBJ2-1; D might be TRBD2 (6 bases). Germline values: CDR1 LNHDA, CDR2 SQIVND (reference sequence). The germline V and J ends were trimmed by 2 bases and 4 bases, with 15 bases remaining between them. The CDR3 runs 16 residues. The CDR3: CASSITSGSPYNEQFF. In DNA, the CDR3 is TGTGCCAGTAGTATAACCTCCGGGAGCCCGTACAATGAGCAGTTCTTC.

Here the CDR3 DNA reads TGCGCCAGCAGCCTCAAGGAATACACCGGGACTTTCAACACCGGGGAGCTGTTTTTT. Residues: CASSLKEYTGTFNTGELFF. The chain links TRBV5-1 to TRBJ2-2, with TRBD2 as a possible D gene (6 bases). Germline CDR1 and CDR2: SGHRS and YFSETQ. The CDR3 consists of 19 residues. The V end lost 4 bases, the J end lost 2 bases, and 24 bases lay between the germline ends.

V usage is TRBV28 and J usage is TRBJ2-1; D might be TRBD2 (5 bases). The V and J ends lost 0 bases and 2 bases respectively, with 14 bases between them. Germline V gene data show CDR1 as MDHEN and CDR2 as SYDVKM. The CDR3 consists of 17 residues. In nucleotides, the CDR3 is TGTGCCAGCAGTTTATGGGACTCCCGTCTGACCTACAATGAGCAGTTCTTC. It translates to CASSLWDSRLTYNEQFF.

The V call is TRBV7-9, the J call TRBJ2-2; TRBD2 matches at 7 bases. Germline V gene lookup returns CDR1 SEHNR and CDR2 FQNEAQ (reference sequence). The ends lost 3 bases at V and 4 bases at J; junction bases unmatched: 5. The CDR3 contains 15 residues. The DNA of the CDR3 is TGTGCCAGCAGCTTGGGGCTAGCGGTCACCGGGGAGCTGTTTTTT. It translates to CASSLGLAVTGELFF.

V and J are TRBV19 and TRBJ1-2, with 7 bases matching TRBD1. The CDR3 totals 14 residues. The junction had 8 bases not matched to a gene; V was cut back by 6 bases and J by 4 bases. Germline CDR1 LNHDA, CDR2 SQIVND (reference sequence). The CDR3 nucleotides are TGTGCCAGTAGAACCGACAGGGTTGGCTATGGCTACACCTTC. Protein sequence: CASRTDRVGYGYTF.

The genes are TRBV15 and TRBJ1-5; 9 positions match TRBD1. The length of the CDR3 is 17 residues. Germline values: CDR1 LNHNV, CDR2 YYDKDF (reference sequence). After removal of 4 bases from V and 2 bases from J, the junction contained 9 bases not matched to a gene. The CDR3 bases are TGTGCCACCAGCAAAAACAGGGGGCGGTTAGGCAATCAGCCCCAGCATTTT. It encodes CATSKNRGRLGNQPQHF.